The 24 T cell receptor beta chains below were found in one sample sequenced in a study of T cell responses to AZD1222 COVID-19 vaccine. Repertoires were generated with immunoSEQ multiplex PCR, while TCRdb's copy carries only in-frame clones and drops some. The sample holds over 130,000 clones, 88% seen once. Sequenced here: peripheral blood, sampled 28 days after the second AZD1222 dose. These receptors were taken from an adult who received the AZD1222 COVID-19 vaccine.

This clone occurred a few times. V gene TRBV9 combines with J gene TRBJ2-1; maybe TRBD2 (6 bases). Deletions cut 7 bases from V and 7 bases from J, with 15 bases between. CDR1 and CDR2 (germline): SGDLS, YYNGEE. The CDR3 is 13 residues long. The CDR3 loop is CASGGSQRNEQFF. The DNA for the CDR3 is TGTGCCAGCGGAGGGTCCCAAAGGAATGAGCAGTTCTTC.

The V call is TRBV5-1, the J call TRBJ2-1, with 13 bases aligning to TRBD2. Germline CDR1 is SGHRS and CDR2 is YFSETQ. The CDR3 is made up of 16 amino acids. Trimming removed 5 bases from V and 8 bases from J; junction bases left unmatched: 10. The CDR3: CASRQLAGGPSYEQFF. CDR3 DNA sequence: TGCGCCAGCAGGCAACTAGCGGGGGGGCCTTCATATGAGCAGTTCTTC.

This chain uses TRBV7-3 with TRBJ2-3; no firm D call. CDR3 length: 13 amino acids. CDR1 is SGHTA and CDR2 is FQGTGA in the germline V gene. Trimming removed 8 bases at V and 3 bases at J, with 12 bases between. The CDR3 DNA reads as TGTGCCAGCGGAAAGGGTGAAACAGATACGCAGTATTTT. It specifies CASGKGETDTQYF. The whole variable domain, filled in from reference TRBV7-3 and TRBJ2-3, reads GAGVSQTPSNKVTEKGKYVELRCDPISGHTALYWYRQSLGQGPEFLIYFQGTGAADDSGLPNDRFFAVRPEGSVSTLKIQRTERGDSAVYLCASGKGETDTQYFGPGTRLTVL.

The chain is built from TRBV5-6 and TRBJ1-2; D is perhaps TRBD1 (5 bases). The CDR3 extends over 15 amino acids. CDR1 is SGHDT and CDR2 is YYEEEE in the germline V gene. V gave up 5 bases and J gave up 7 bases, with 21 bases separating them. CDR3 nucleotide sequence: TGTGCCAGCAGGGGATACGGGGGGAGCACCAGTGGCTACACCTTC. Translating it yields CASRGYGGSTSGYTF.

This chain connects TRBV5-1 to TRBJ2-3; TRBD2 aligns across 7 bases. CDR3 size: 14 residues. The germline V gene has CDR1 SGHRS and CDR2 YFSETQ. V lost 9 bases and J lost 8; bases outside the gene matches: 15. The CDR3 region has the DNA TGCGCCACCTCAAGCGGGGAACCGGGGGGTACGCAGTATTTT. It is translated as CATSSGEPGGTQYF.

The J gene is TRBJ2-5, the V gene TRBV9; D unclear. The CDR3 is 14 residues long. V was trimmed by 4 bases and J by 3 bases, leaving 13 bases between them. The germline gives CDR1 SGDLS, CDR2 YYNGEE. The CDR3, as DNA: TGTGCCAGCAGCCCCTGGGGTAATGAAGAGACCCAGTACTTC. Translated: CASSPWGNEETQYF.

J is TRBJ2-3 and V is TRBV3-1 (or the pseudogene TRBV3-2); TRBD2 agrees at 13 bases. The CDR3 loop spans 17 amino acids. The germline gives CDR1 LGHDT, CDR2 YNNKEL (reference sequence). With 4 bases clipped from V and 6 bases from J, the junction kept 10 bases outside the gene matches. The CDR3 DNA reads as TGTGCCAGCAGCCCGTGGACTAGCGGGAGTGGCGAGGATACGCAGTATTTT. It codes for CASSPWTSGSGEDTQYF.

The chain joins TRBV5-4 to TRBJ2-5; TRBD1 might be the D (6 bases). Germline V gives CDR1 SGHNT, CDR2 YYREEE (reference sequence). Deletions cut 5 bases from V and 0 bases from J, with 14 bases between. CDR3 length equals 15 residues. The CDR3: CASSDRTVNQETQYF. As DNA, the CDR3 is TGTGCCAGCAGTGACCGGACAGTAAACCAAGAGACCCAGTACTTC.

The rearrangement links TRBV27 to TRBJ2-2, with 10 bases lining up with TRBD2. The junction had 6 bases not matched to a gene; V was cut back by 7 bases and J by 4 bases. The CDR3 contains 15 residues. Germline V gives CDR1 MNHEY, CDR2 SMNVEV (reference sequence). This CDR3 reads CASTLAGVPTGELFF. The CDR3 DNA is TGTGCCAGCACCCTAGCGGGAGTCCCCACCGGGGAGCTGTTTTTT.

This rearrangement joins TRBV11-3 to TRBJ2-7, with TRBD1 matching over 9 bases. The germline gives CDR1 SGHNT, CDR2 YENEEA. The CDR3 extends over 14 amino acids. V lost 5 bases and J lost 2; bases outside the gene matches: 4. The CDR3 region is CASSDGTGTYEQYF. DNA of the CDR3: TGTGCCAGCAGCGATGGGACAGGGACCTACGAGCAGTACTTC.

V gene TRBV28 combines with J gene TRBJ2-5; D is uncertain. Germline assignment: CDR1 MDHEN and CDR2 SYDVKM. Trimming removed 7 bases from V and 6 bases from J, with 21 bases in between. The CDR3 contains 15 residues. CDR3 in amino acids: CASTEGRAKRKTQYF. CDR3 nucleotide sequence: TGTGCCAGCACGGAAGGACGGGCCAAACGGAAGACCCAGTACTTC.

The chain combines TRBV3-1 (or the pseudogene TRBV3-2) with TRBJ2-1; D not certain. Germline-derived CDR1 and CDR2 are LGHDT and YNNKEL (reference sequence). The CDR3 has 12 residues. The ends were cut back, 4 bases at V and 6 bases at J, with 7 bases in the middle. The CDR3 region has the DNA TGTGCCAGCAGCCGCGCTAGCAATGAGCAGTTCTTC. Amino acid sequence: CASSRASNEQFF.

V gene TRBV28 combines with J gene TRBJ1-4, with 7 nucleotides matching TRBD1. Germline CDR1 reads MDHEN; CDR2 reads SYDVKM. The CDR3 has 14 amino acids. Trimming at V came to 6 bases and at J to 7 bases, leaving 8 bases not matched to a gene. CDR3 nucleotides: TGTGCCAGCAGGTGGCGGCAGGGGGGTGAAAAACTGTTTTTT. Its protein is CASRWRQGGEKLFF.

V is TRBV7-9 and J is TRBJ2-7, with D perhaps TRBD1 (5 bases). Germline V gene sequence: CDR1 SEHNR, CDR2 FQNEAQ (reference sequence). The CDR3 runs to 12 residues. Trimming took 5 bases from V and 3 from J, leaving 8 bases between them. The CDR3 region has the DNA TGTGCCAGCAGCCAAGACAGCTACGAGCAGTACTTC. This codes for CASSQDSYEQYF.

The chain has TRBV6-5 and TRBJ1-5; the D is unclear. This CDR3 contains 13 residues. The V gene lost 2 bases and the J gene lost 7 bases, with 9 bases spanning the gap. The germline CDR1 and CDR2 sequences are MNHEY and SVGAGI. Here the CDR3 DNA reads TGTGCCAGCAGTTACAGGGAAGGCCAGCCCCAGCATTTT. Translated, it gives CASSYREGQPQHF.

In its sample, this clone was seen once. DNA of the CDR3: TGTGCCAGCAGCCCCGGGGCCAACGTCCTGACTTTC. Protein sequence: CASSPGANVLTF. The gene calls are TRBV27 and TRBJ2-6; D remains unclear. V lost 6 bases, J lost 4 bases, and 4 bases lay in between. The CDR3 length is 12 residues. Germline CDR1 is MNHEY and CDR2 is SMNVEV (reference sequence).

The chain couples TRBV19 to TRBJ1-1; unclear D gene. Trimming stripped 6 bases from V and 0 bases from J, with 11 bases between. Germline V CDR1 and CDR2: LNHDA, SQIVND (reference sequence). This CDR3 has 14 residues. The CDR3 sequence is CASRKMEMNTEAFF. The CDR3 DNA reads TGTGCCAGTAGGAAGATGGAAATGAACACTGAAGCTTTCTTT. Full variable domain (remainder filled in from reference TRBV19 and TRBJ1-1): DGGITQSPKYLFRKEGQNVTLSCEQNLNHDAMYWYRQDPGQGLRLIYYSQIVNDFQKGDIAEGYSVSREKKESFPLTVTSAQKNPTAFYLCASRKMEMNTEAFFGQGTRLTVV.

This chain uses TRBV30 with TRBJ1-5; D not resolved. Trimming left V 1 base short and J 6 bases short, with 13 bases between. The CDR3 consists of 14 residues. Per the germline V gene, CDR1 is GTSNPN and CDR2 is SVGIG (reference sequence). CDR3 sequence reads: CAWSGNLGGQPQHF. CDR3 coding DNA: TGTGCCTGGAGTGGTAACCTGGGTGGTCAGCCCCAGCATTTT. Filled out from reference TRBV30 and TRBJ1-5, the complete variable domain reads SQTIHQWPATLVQPVGSPLSLECTVEGTSNPNLYWYRQAAGRGLQLLFYSVGIGQISSEVPQNLSASRPQDRQFILSSKKLLLSDSGFYLCAWSGNLGGQPQHFGDGTRLSIL.

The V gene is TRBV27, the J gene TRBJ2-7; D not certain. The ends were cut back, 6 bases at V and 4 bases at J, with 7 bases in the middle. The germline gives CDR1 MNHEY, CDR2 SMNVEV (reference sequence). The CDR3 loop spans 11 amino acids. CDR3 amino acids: CASRTLYEQYF. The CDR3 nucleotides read TGTGCCAGCAGGACTCTGTACGAGCAGTACTTC.

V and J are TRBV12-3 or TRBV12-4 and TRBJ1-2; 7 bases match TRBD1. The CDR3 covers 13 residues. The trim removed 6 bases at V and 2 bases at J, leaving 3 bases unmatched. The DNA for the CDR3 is TGTGCCAGCAGATGGGACAGAAACTATGGCTACACCTTC. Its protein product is CASRWDRNYGYTF.

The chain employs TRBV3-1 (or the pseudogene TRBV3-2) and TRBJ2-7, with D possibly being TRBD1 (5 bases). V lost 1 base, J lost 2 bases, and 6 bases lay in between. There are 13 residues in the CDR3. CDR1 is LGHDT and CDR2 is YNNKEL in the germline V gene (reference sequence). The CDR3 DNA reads TGTGCCAGCAGCCAAGGACAGCCCTACGAGCAGTACTTC. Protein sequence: CASSQGQPYEQYF.

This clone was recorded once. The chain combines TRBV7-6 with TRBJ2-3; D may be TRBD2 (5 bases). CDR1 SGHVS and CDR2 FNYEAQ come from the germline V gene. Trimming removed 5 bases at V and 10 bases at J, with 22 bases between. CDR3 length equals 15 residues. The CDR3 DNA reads TGTGCCAGCAGCCGAGAGGCCGCAGGACTTGCAGCGCAGTATTTT. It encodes CASSREAAGLAAQYF. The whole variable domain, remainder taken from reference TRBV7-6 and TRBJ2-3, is GAGVSQSPRYKVTKRGQDVALRCDPISGHVSLYWYRQALGQGPEFLTYFNYEAQQDKSGLPNDRFSAERPEGSISTLTIQRTEQRDSAMYRCASSREAAGLAAQYFGPGTRLTVL.

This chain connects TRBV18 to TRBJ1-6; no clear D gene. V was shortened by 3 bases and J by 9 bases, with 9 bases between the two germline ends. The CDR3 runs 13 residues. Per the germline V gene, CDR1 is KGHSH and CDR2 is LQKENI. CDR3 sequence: CASSPGGPSPLHF. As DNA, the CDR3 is TGTGCCAGCTCACCCGGAGGACCTTCACCCCTCCACTTT. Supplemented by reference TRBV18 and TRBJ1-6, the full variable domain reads NAGVMQNPRHLVRRRGQEARLRCSPMKGHSHVYWYRQLPEEGLKFMVYLQKENIIDESGMPKERFSAEFPKEGPSILRIQQVVRGDSAAYFCASSPGGPSPLHFGNGTRLTVT.

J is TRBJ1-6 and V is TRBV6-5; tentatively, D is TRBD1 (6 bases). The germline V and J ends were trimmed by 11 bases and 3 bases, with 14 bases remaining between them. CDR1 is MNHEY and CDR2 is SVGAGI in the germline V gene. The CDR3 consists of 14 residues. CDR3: CAGGTQVYNSPLHF. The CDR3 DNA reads TGTGCCGGGGGGACACAGGTCTATAATTCACCCCTCCACTTT.